The 32 T cell receptor beta chains presented below share a single source sample, sequenced in a study of T cell responses to AZD1222 COVID-19 vaccine. TCRdb keeps only in-frame clones here, not all; method: immunoSEQ multiplex PCR. The sample has fewer than 120,000 clones; 85% to 95% are singletons. Sequenced here: peripheral blood, sampled 28 days after the second AZD1222 dose. These receptors came from an adult who received the AZD1222 COVID-19 vaccine.

This clone was observed once. The V and J genes are TRBV7-2 and TRBJ1-1; tentative D call: TRBD1 (6 bases). Germline CDR1 is SGHTA and CDR2 is FQGNSA. The CDR3 spans 15 residues. V gave up 4 bases and J gave up 2 bases, with 14 bases separating them. The CDR3 DNA reads as TGTGCCAGCAGCTCCCGTCGGGGGCTAAACACTGAAGCTTTCTTT. Its protein is CASSSRRGLNTEAFF.

The chain links TRBV3-1 (or the pseudogene TRBV3-2) to TRBJ2-2; 12 positions match TRBD2. The length of the CDR3 is 17 residues. The V segment lost 4 bases and the J segment 0 bases; nucleotides outside the gene matches: 3. CDR1 LGHDT and CDR2 YNNKEL come from the germline V gene (reference sequence). The CDR3 spells CASSLWTSGTNTGELFF. The CDR3 DNA is TGTGCCAGCAGCCTTTGGACTAGCGGGACGAACACCGGGGAGCTGTTTTTT.

This clone has just a few counts. This rearrangement joins TRBV19 to TRBJ1-3; D unclear. V was clipped by 10 bases and J by 0 bases, with 10 bases between them. The CDR3 length is 13 residues. Germline V gene lookup returns CDR1 LNHDA and CDR2 SQIVND (reference sequence). The CDR3 sequence: CATLDGSGNTIYF. DNA of the CDR3: TGTGCCACCTTGGACGGCTCTGGAAACACCATATATTTT.

The chain recombines TRBV11-2 with TRBJ1-1; D is undetermined. Trimming removed 4 bases at V and 0 bases at J, with 18 bases between. CDR1 SGHAT and CDR2 FQNNGV come from the germline V gene. This CDR3 has 17 amino acids. The CDR3 sequence is CASSYGMRIKMNTEAFF. The CDR3 DNA follows: TGTGCCAGCAGCTATGGGATGAGGATTAAGATGAACACTGAAGCTTTCTTT.

The genes are TRBV19 and TRBJ1-5, with no clear D. The CDR3 loop spans 15 amino acids. Germline V gene lookup returns CDR1 LNHDA and CDR2 SQIVND (reference sequence). Between the trimmed V and J ends, which lost 4 bases and 4 bases, there was a span of 14 bases. The CDR3 DNA reads as TGTGCCAGTAGTACGAGAACGACGGGAAATCAGCCCCAGCATTTT. It specifies CASSTRTTGNQPQHF.

The J gene is TRBJ2-2, the V gene TRBV23-1; either TRBD1 or TRBD2 may fit D (6 bases each). TRBV23-1 has ORF status, its function being uncertain. V lost 6 bases, J lost 1 base, and 9 bases lay in between. This CDR3 has 14 residues. CDR3 in DNA: TGCGCCAGCAGCGGGGGCCTGAACACCGGGGAGCTGTTTTTT. It codes for CASSGGLNTGELFF.

The V and J genes are TRBV3-1 (or the pseudogene TRBV3-2) and TRBJ2-7; D may be TRBD1 or TRBD2 (5 bases each). CDR1 and CDR2 (germline): LGHDT, YNNKEL (reference sequence). There are 15 residues in the CDR3. Trimming removed 3 bases at V and 6 bases at J, with 18 bases between. The CDR3 coding sequence is TGTGCCAGCAGCCATGCGTACGGGACCCTAACCGAGCAGTACTTC. It translates to CASSHAYGTLTEQYF.

The rearrangement links TRBV5-4 to TRBJ1-4; 7 bases align to TRBD1. Germline CDR1 is SGHNT and CDR2 is YYREEE (reference sequence). The CDR3 has 13 amino acids. Trimming took 0 bases from V and 7 from J; bases not matched to a gene: 0. As DNA, the CDR3 is TGTGCCAGCAGCTTGGGGACAGGTGAAAAACTGTTTTTT. It translates to CASSLGTGEKLFF.

This sequence joins TRBV4-1 and TRBJ1-1, with D possibly matching TRBD1 (5 bases). Germline CDR1 and CDR2: MGHRA and YSYEKL. Trimming stripped 0 bases from V and 2 bases from J, with 13 bases between. The CDR3 spans 16 residues. The CDR3 spells CASSQDHAGPNTEAFF. DNA of the CDR3: TGCGCCAGCAGCCAAGATCACGCAGGGCCTAACACTGAAGCTTTCTTT.

The chain combines TRBV27 with TRBJ1-6, with D possibly matching TRBD1 (5 bases). V lost 6 bases, J lost 7 bases, and 22 bases lay in between. This CDR3 has 17 amino acids. Germline assignment: CDR1 MNHEY and CDR2 SMNVEV (reference sequence). The CDR3 DNA reads TGTGCCAGCAGCCTTTTCCGAACCGGGACGGTGAATTCACCCCTCCACTTT. This encodes CASSLFRTGTVNSPLHF.

The chain joins TRBV27 to TRBJ1-5; a possible D gene is TRBD1 (5 bases). With 4 bases removed from V and 7 bases from J, the gap between germline ends came to 14 bases. Germline CDR1 and CDR2: MNHEY and SMNVEV (reference sequence). The CDR3 consists of 14 residues. In DNA, the CDR3 is TGTGCCAGCAGTTCGAGGGACTGGGGACAGCCCCAGCATTTT. Protein sequence: CASSSRDWGQPQHF.

The chain has TRBV11-2 and TRBJ1-5, with D possibly TRBD1 on 6 matching bases. The CDR3 covers 14 residues. V lost 5 bases, J lost 0 bases, and 8 bases lay in between. Germline assignment: CDR1 SGHAT and CDR2 FQNNGV. The chain's CDR3 is CASSRTDSNQPQHF. DNA of the CDR3: TGTGCCAGCAGCCGGACAGATAGCAATCAGCCCCAGCATTTT.

The chain carries TRBV5-1 and TRBJ2-3; D unclear. The germline V gene has CDR1 SGHRS and CDR2 YFSETQ. The V and J ends lost 3 bases and 0 bases respectively, with 11 bases between them. This CDR3 comprises 15 residues. CDR3 loop: CASSSWKYSTDTQYF. The CDR3 bases are TGCGCCAGCAGCTCGTGGAAATATAGCACAGATACGCAGTATTTT.

V and J are TRBV6-5 and TRBJ2-4; 7 bases are a match to TRBD1. Trimming removed 7 bases from V and 5 bases from J; junction bases left unmatched: 8. The CDR3 contains 14 residues. Germline CDR1 reads MNHEY; CDR2 reads SVGAGI. The CDR3 loop is CASTMDRSQNIQYF. The CDR3 nucleotides read TGTGCCAGCACCATGGACAGGTCCCAAAACATTCAGTACTTC.

Within the sample, this clone is medium-sized (0.01 to 0.1%). The chain has TRBV4-1 and TRBJ1-5; the D is unclear. V was clipped by 0 bases and J by 7 bases, with 13 bases between them. Germline V CDR1 and CDR2: MGHRA, YSYEKL. The CDR3 loop spans 15 amino acids. The CDR3 bases are TGCGCCAGCAGCCAAGACTCGGCCCTGGGACAGCCCCAGCATTTT. This codes for CASSQDSALGQPQHF.

The rearrangement uses TRBV6-5 and TRBJ1-5; D not certain. V gave up 6 bases and J gave up 0 bases, with 9 bases separating them. In germline, CDR1 is MNHEY, CDR2 SVGAGI. This CDR3 spans 14 amino acids. In DNA form, the CDR3 reads TGTGCCAGCAGGACGTCCCTTAGCAATCAGCCCCAGCATTTT. It codes for CASRTSLSNQPQHF.

This clone was counted once. This rearrangement joins TRBV6-4 to TRBJ2-1, with 8 bases fitting TRBD2. Trimming took 4 bases from V and 2 from J; bases not matched to a gene: 4. The CDR3 is 15 residues long. From germline, CDR1 is MRHNA and CDR2 SNTAGT. The CDR3 DNA is TGTGCCAGCAGTGTCACTAGCGGAACCTACAATGAGCAGTTCTTC. Its protein is CASSVTSGTYNEQFF.

This chain links TRBV5-1 with TRBJ1-1; D is unresolved. The CDR3 consists of 14 residues. V shed 4 bases and J shed 0 bases, with 10 bases lying between them. Germline CDR1 and CDR2: SGHRS and YFSETQ. This chain's CDR3 is CASSPRALNTEAFF. In nucleotides, the CDR3 is TGCGCCAGCAGCCCCCGGGCCCTGAACACTGAAGCTTTCTTT.

The chain recombines TRBV11-2 with TRBJ2-1; the D is unclear. Germline lookup yields CDR1 SGHAT and CDR2 FQNNGV. The CDR3 sequence is 15 residues long. V was cut by 5 bases and J by 7 bases, with 18 bases left in between. The CDR3: CASSLSRSARNEQFF. The CDR3 nucleotides are TGTGCCAGCAGCCTATCGCGGTCGGCCAGAAATGAGCAGTTCTTC.

The CDR3 loop is CASSVSGTGGIYGYTF. As DNA, the CDR3 is TGTGCCAGTAGTGTCTCCGGGACAGGGGGCATTTATGGCTACACCTTC. The chain carries TRBV19 and TRBJ1-2; 12 positions match TRBD1. The trim removed 5 bases at V and 5 bases at J, leaving 9 bases unmatched. The CDR3 spans 16 residues. Looked up from germline, CDR1 is LNHDA and CDR2 is SQIVND (reference sequence).

The chain's CDR3 is CASSLSPSNEQFF. DNA of the CDR3: TGCGCCAGCAGCTTGTCCCCTAGCAATGAGCAGTTCTTC. The chain is built from TRBV5-1 and TRBJ2-1; D is unresolved. Trimming shortened V by 1 base and J by 6 bases, and 8 bases separated the two germline ends. Germline values: CDR1 SGHRS, CDR2 YFSETQ. This CDR3 region has 13 residues.

The rearrangement uses TRBV12-5 and TRBJ2-1; D might be TRBD1 or TRBD2, each matching 6 bases. The CDR3 is made up of 23 amino acids. The germline V and J ends were trimmed by 4 bases and 0 bases, with 34 bases remaining between them. Germline-derived CDR1 and CDR2 are LGHNT and FRNRAP. The chain's CDR3 is CASGSPGGDKPRPLVSSYNEQFF. For the CDR3, the DNA is TGTGCTAGTGGTTCCCCCGGCGGGGACAAGCCCCGACCTCTAGTTAGCTCCTACAATGAGCAGTTCTTC.

The chain has TRBV29-1 and TRBJ2-1, with 8 bases that match TRBD1. The germline CDR1 and CDR2 sequences are SQVTM and ANQGSEA. The CDR3 has 14 amino acids. The V segment lost 0 bases and the J segment 7 bases; nucleotides outside the gene matches: 5. This chain's CDR3 is CSVEDWTGTNEQFF. CDR3 DNA sequence: TGCAGCGTTGAAGACTGGACAGGGACAAATGAGCAGTTCTTC.

The rearrangement uses TRBV7-9 and TRBJ1-3; a possible D gene is TRBD1 (5 bases). Germline CDR1 is SEHNR and CDR2 is FQNEAQ (reference sequence). This CDR3 has 15 residues. The V and J ends lost 4 bases and 0 bases respectively, with 10 bases between them. This CDR3 reads CASSSTVTSGNTIYF. CDR3 in DNA: TGTGCCAGCAGCTCGACAGTAACCTCTGGAAACACCATATATTTT.

The CDR3 DNA follows: TGTGCCAGCAGCCAAGCCCCTAGCGGGAGAGTCTACGAGCAGTACTTC. Amino acid sequence: CASSQAPSGRVYEQYF. The rearrangement uses TRBV3-1 (or the pseudogene TRBV3-2) and TRBJ2-7; 10 positions match TRBD2. The CDR3 length is 16 residues. Germline assignment: CDR1 LGHDT and CDR2 YNNKEL (reference sequence). Losses at the gene ends were 1 base for V and 3 bases for J; bases not matched to a gene: 6.

This chain joins TRBV19 and TRBJ1-4; D is uncertain. The V end was cut by 1 base, the J end by 5 bases, with 14 bases between. There are 16 residues in the CDR3. CDR1 and CDR2 (germline): LNHDA, SQIVND (reference sequence). The CDR3 sequence is CASSIGFGNANEKLFF. The CDR3, as DNA: TGTGCCAGTAGTATAGGATTCGGGAACGCAAATGAAAAACTGTTTTTT.

V is TRBV19 and J is TRBJ1-2; D might be TRBD1 (6 bases). Trimming removed 6 bases from V and 4 bases from J, with 9 bases in between. The CDR3 consists of 12 residues. Germline V CDR1 and CDR2: LNHDA, SQIVND (reference sequence). For the CDR3, the DNA is TGTGCCAGTAGGACAGGTATCTATGGCTACACCTTC. Its translation is CASRTGIYGYTF.

The CDR3 DNA is TGTGCCAGCAGCCCACGGCTCGGGGAAATTACCGCGGGGGAGCAGTACTTC. Protein sequence: CASSPRLGEITAGEQYF. J is TRBJ2-7 and V is TRBV5-6; perhaps TRBD2 as D (6 bases). The germline V gene has CDR1 SGHDT and CDR2 YYEEEE. The CDR3 totals 17 residues. Trimming shortened V by 4 bases and J by 7 bases, and 27 bases separated the two germline ends. Full variable domain (outside the CDR3, taken from reference TRBV5-6 and TRBJ2-7): DAGVTQSPTHLIKTRGQQVTLRCSPKSGHDTVSWYQQALGQGPQFIFQYYEEEERQRGNFPDRFSGHQFPNYSSELNVNALLLGDSALYLCASSPRLGEITAGEQYFGPGTRLTVT.

The chain has TRBV12-5 and TRBJ1-2; D gene ambiguous. The CDR3 runs to 16 residues. V dropped 0 bases and J dropped 6 bases, with 17 bases sitting between them. The germline CDR1 and CDR2 sequences are LGHNT and FRNRAP. The CDR3 loop is CASGLVGSGRVNGYTF. CDR3 nucleotide sequence: TGTGCTAGTGGTTTGGTAGGGTCGGGAAGGGTAAATGGCTACACCTTC.

This chain joins TRBV18 and TRBJ2-1, with TRBD2 matching over 11 bases. CDR3 length equals 17 residues. Germline V lookup: CDR1 KGHSH, CDR2 LQKENI. V was pared by 0 bases and J by 6 bases, with 7 bases of the junction left unmatched. The CDR3 bases are TGTGCCAGCTCACCACCGAAAATAGCGGGAGGGGGCAATGAGCAGTTCTTC. It is translated as CASSPPKIAGGGNEQFF. Supplemented by reference TRBV18 and TRBJ2-1, the full variable domain reads NAGVMQNPRHLVRRRGQEARLRCSPMKGHSHVYWYRQLPEEGLKFMVYLQKENIIDESGMPKERFSAEFPKEGPSILRIQQVVRGDSAAYFCASSPPKIAGGGNEQFFGPGTRLTVL.

V and J are TRBV2 and TRBJ1-2, with D unresolved. The CDR3 contains 14 residues. Germline V gene data show CDR1 as SNHLY and CDR2 as FYNNEI. V was cut by 6 bases and J by 0 bases, with 11 bases left in between. This CDR3 reads CASRTEITNYGYTF. The CDR3 DNA is TGTGCCAGCAGAACGGAAATCACTAACTATGGCTACACCTTC.

The chain carries TRBV6-6 and TRBJ1-3; no definite D call. With 2 bases removed from V and 4 bases from J, the gap between germline ends came to 6 bases. Germline loops: CDR1 MNHNY, CDR2 SVGAGI (reference sequence). This CDR3 contains 13 residues. CDR3 loop: CASSYGRGNTIYF. As DNA, the CDR3 is TGTGCCAGCAGTTACGGGCGGGGAAACACCATATATTTT.